Listed here is a single T cell receptor (beta chain). This clone has just a few counts. No antigen is known for it. No base quality information exists; no much larger clone differs at one position. The collaborating institutions used their own protocols to collect whole blood in K2EDTA tubes. For TCRbeta analysis, collaborators shipped samples in one of three forms: frozen whole blood, isolated PBMCs, or DNA extracted from either of those sample types. TCRbeta CDR3 regions were amplified from genomic DNA using the immunoSEQ Assay, a bias-controlled multiplex PCR. In the original analysis: Within the assay, amplification of reference gene primers was used to estimate how many nucleated cells each sample contained. To quantify the absolute abundance of each unique TCRbeta CDR3 rearrangement, sequence reads were collapsed and filtered. Productive Simpson clonality was computed per sample as the square root of Simpson's diversity index over productive rearrangements. Not all clones reach the TCRdb copy of this immuneACCESS table, which keeps in-frame sequences only. Checked studies attribute under half of the gap to unresolved V genes and leave the rest unexplained. V and J calls and clone size are copied from that table; D and trimming were computed from the DNA. The sample contains some 120,000 clones, 55% to 75% of them found a single time. The ten largest account for approximately 2.3% of the sample.

The data belong to a study of blood T cell repertoires in COVID-19 (dated by TCRdb to 2020 to 2022). Regarding the complete study: Collaborator samples came from the United States, Italy and Spain and covered acute and convalescent phases of COVID-19. The prospective study material was composed of cDNA or gDNA derived from T cells, B-cell-depleted T cells, or PBMCs. Subjects who had been exposed to COVID-19, were actively infected with it, or had recovered from it provided the deeply sampled blood TCRbeta repertoires that made up the dataset. The repertoires were released in a freely available public database meant as a resource for research on the immune response to SARS-CoV-2. The samples were drawn from two sources: the first 160 participants of the ongoing ImmuneRACE study, and some 1,300 subjects contributed by 6 global collaborators. A de-identified subject ID, COVID-19 status, age in years and sex were almost always included in the sample metadata. Where available, HLA class I and class II types were taken from metadata supplied by the sample provider and were not determined by assay-based typing.

What the research found in general, with its limitations: The amount of clinical and demographic metadata varied by source and participant and was provided uncurated.

The CDR3 spans 12 residues, from the cysteine through the phenylalanine. The sequence is cut down to CDR3 DNA, 36 bases in frame from base 1. Trimming accounts for 4 bases at V and 6 bases at J, while the number of junction bases matched to no gene is 5. CDR1 is given as DFQATT and CDR2 as SNEGSKA, both from the germline V gene (reference sequence). The specimen sequenced was peripheral blood. This chain is built from TRBV20-1 and TRBJ1-2, and TRBD1 aligns with 7 junction nucleotides. The clonotype originates from an older woman with acute or convalescent COVID-19. The CDR3: CSAIEGADGYTF. The nucleotide sequence is given as TGCAGTGCTATTGAGGGGGCGGATGGCTACACCTTC.